This TCR beta chain comes out of a study of T cell responses to AZD1222 COVID-19 vaccine. Study observations and caveats: Of the AZD1222 recipients, only 5 or 6 were seropositive at baseline. Spike-specific TCR breadth and depth rose after two AZD1222 doses. It was only after the peak T cell response that any repertoires were sampled.

Germline-derived CDR1 and CDR2 are KGHSH and LQKENI. The CDR3 loop spans 15 amino acids. Trimming took off 3 bases at V and 7 bases at J, with 18 bases between the two ends. A remark on this clone: Its antigen remains unidentified.

The data were produced by immunoSEQ multiplex PCR, yet TCRdb's version contains in-frame clones alone and is incomplete. Of roughly 99,000 clones detected, 70% to 90% appear once; the ten largest clones hold 4.8%. Pooled together were second doses at about 4 or about 12 weeks. The source of this sequence is an adult who received the AZD1222 COVID-19 vaccine. The sample consisted of peripheral blood, taken 28 days after the second AZD1222 dose. The gene calls are TRBV18 and TRBJ1-1; D remains ambiguous. The CDR3 coding sequence is TGTGCCAGCTCACCGAGGGCCACCCGAAGCGGTGAAGCTTTCTTT. Its protein product is CASSPRATRSGEAFF.